This T cell receptor (beta chain) was recovered during a study of blood T cell repertoires in COVID-19 (dated by TCRdb to 2018 to 2021). For context, the study as a whole: Samples covering the acute and convalescent phases of COVID-19 were provided by collaborators in the United States, Italy and Spain. The material from the prospective study consisted of cDNA or gDNA derived from T cells, B-cell-depleted T cells, or PBMCs. Deeply sampled blood TCRbeta repertoires from subjects exposed to, actively infected with, or recovered from COVID-19 were included in the dataset. A freely available public database, intended as a resource for researchers studying the immune response to SARS-CoV-2, is where the repertoires were released. The samples were drawn from two sources: the first 160 participants of the ongoing ImmuneRACE study, and 1,000 to 1,500 subjects contributed by 6 global collaborators. A de-identified subject ID, COVID-19 status, age in years and sex were almost always included in the sample metadata. HLA class I and class II types, where available, came from metadata supplied by the sample provider rather than from assay-based typing.

Overall results and qualifications from the work: The quantity of clinical and demographic metadata differed by source and by participant and was supplied without curation.

In the prospective study, participants were about 18 to 95 years old, resided in approximately 25 geographic areas of the United States, and were enrolled through a virtual design. In the prospective study, participants were assigned to cohorts based on the clinical history participants reported in a screening survey and a study questionnaire. ImmuneRACE Cohort 3 recovered participants were defined by two consecutive negative NP/OP PCR tests, healthcare professional clearance, or symptom resolution. In the prospective study, whole blood, serum and a nasopharyngeal or oropharyngeal swab were collected from each participant by mobile phlebotomists. Over an approximately 2-month period, participants in the prospective study had the option of providing additional blood draws and questionnaires. Prospective study blood samples were shipped either frozen or at room temperature before DNA extraction.

On this clone: What this receptor recognizes is not known. No quality values exist for individual bases; no much larger clone is one base distant.

The immunoSEQ Assay, a bias-controlled multiplex PCR, was used to amplify TCRbeta CDR3 regions from genomic DNA. Per the source publication's procedure: Nucleated cell counts per sample were estimated from amplification of reference gene primers within the assay. Sequence reads were collapsed and filtered to measure the absolute abundance of every unique TCRbeta CDR3 rearrangement. For each sample, productive Simpson clonality was calculated as the square root of Simpson's diversity index across productive rearrangements. TCRdb holds this immuneACCESS table with in-frame rearrangements only. Some clones are missing; in checked studies, unresolved V genes explain under half, and the rest has no known cause. Clonal size and the V and J genes are those of that table, whereas D and trimming came from the DNA. This sample comprises 400,000 or so clones, over 75% of them detected only once. Together, the top ten hold 0.9% to 1.2% of the sample.

V has 3 bases trimmed and J has 4 bases trimmed; junction bases matching no gene number 7. Its CDR3 holds 16 amino acids, cysteine through phenylalanine. Only CDR3 DNA remains: 48 bases, in frame from the first base. As encoded in the germline V gene, CDR1 is KGHDR while CDR2 is SFDVKD. The sequence joins TRBV24-1 to TRBJ2-2; TRBD1 agrees with 7 junctional bases. Sequenced input: PBMCs or T cells enriched from blood (not recorded which). The TCR comes from a man under 40 who had recovered from COVID-19. The nucleotide sequence reads as follows: TGTGCCACCAGTGATGATACAGGGGAAAGCACCGGGGAGCTGTTTTTT. Its protein is CATSDDTGESTGELFF.